The 16 T cell receptor beta chains reported below all come from one sample, sequenced in a study of T-cell reconstitution after alpha-beta-depleted transplantation in children. A library of TCRbeta sequences, prepared with unique molecular identifiers, was generated. TCRdb fed the PCR reads into MiXCR, producing one record per CDR3 protein. This sample has about 200,000 distinct CDR3 sequences; about 7% occur once, and the top ten carry 5.5%. The sequenced sample was PBMCs, obtained before TCRalphabeta/CD19-depleted stem cell transplant. These receptors were obtained from a boy younger than 10 with acute lymphoblastic leukemia, due to receive a stem cell transplant.

This clonotype was recorded at least ten times. The chain has TRBV7-2 and TRBJ2-7; no clear D gene. V gave up 1 base and J gave up 2 bases, with 9 bases separating them. The CDR3 is made up of 14 amino acids. The germline V gene has CDR1 SGHTA and CDR2 FQGNSA. The CDR3 sequence: CASSLVADPYEQYF. CDR3 nucleotides: TGTGCCAGCAGCTTAGTTGCTGATCCCTACGAGCAGTACTTC.

This clonotype has ten or more counts. The chain is built from TRBV3-1 and TRBJ1-1; D is ambiguous. Trimming left V 0 bases short and J 11 bases short, with 7 bases between. Germline V lookup: CDR1 LGHDT, CDR2 YNNKEL (reference sequence). CDR3 size: 11 residues. This chain's CDR3 is CASSQEGGAFF. CDR3 sequence (DNA): TGTGCCAGCAGCCAAGAAGGCGGCGCTTTCTTT. The variable domain in full, completed from reference TRBV3-1 and TRBJ1-1, reads DTAVSQTPKYLVTQMGNDKSIKCEQNLGHDTMYWYKQDSKKFLKIMFSYNNKELIINETVPNRFSPKSPDKAHLNLHINSLELGDSAVYFCASSQEGGAFFGQGTRLTVV.

This clonotype has ten or more counts. The V gene is TRBV12-3 or TRBV12-4, the J gene TRBJ2-1; either TRBD1 or TRBD2 may supply D (5 bases each). The CDR3 contains 16 residues. Trimming shortened V by 4 bases and J by 0 bases, and 13 bases separated the two germline ends. This chain's CDR3 is CASSSTGGNSYNEQFF. CDR3 nucleotides: TGTGCCAGCAGTTCCACTGGGGGTAACTCCTACAATGAGCAGTTCTTC.

The chain is built from TRBV5-1 and TRBJ2-5; D is undetermined. The CDR3 spans 15 residues. V lost 6 bases and J 0 bases, leaving 15 bases between the germline ends. Germline lookup yields CDR1 SGHRS and CDR2 YFSETQ. The CDR3 region has the DNA TGCGCCAGCACCTTAAGCGTCCCGTACCAAGAGACCCAGTACTTC. Protein sequence: CASTLSVPYQETQYF.

This clonotype was observed at least ten times. The DNA for the CDR3 is TGTGCCAGCAGTACCTCGGGACAGAGCAATCAGCCCCAGCATTTT. Translation gives CASSTSGQSNQPQHF. This chain uses TRBV6-5 with TRBJ1-5, with 7 bases fitting TRBD1. The ends lost 5 bases at V and 1 base at J; junction bases unmatched: 5. Per germline, CDR1 MNHEY and CDR2 SVGAGI. This CDR3 is 15 amino acids long.

The table lists this clonotype with many counts. The junction departs from the called germline gene at one end, perhaps through a read error. The chain recombines TRBV4-3 with TRBJ2-1; D is uncertain. CDR1 is LGHNA and CDR2 is YSLEER in the germline V gene. The CDR3 sequence is 13 residues long. CDR3 amino acids: CASSQTRWDDQFF. The CDR3 DNA reads as TGCGCCAGCAGCCAGACCCGGTGGGATGATCAGTTCTTC.

This clonotype was counted a few times. This chain connects TRBV7-9 to TRBJ1-1, with 7 bases matching TRBD1. Germline V gene data show CDR1 as SEHNR and CDR2 as FQNEAQ (reference sequence). After removal of 5 bases from V and 5 bases from J, the junction contained 5 bases not matched to a gene. The CDR3 has 13 amino acids. Here the CDR3 reads CASSEQGWTEAFF. CDR3 in DNA: TGTGCCAGCAGCGAACAGGGGTGGACTGAAGCTTTCTTT.

Many counts were recorded for this clonotype. The chain couples TRBV27 to TRBJ1-1; 10 nucleotides align to TRBD1. The CDR3 spans 15 residues. Germline lookup yields CDR1 MNHEY and CDR2 SMNVEV (reference sequence). The J segment lost 4 bases and the V segment lost 3 bases, leaving 5 bases of the junction unmatched. The CDR3: CASSFKTGGLTEAFF. The CDR3 bases are TGTGCCAGCAGTTTTAAGACAGGGGGCCTCACTGAAGCTTTCTTT.

This clonotype has more than one count but fewer than ten. The chain employs TRBV5-1 and TRBJ1-4; no clear D gene. V lost 0 bases to trimming and J lost 5 bases, with 8 bases between them. Looked up from germline, CDR1 is SGHRS and CDR2 is YFSETQ. The CDR3 consists of 14 residues. This CDR3 is CASSLGRSNEKLFF. CDR3 DNA: TGCGCCAGCAGCTTGGGCAGAAGCAATGAAAAACTGTTTTTT.

This clonotype was recorded at least ten times. The J gene is TRBJ2-5, the V gene TRBV20-1; the D gene is possibly TRBD1 (6 bases). The V gene's germline CDR1 is DFQATT and CDR2 SNEGSKA (reference sequence). This CDR3 is 12 amino acids long. V shed 6 bases and J shed 0 bases, with 8 bases lying between them. As DNA, the CDR3 is TGCAGTGCCTGGGGGCACCAAGAGACCCAGTACTTC. It translates to CSAWGHQETQYF.

The sample holds many counts of this clonotype. V gene TRBV12-3 or TRBV12-4 combines with J gene TRBJ2-1, with 11 bases identical to TRBD2. The CDR3 runs to 16 residues. Losses at the gene ends were 8 bases for V and 2 bases for J; bases not matched to a gene: 8. CDR3 nucleotides: TGTGCCAGCGGATTAGCGGGGGGGCAGGCCTACAATGAGCAGTTCTTC. This sequence encodes CASGLAGGQAYNEQFF.

The chain is built from TRBV6-2 or TRBV6-3 and TRBJ2-3; D not resolved. This CDR3 spans 14 amino acids. Trimming removed 4 bases from V and 6 bases from J, with 14 bases in between. The germline V gene has CDR1 MNHEY and CDR2 SVGEGT. Written as DNA, the CDR3 is TGTGCCAGCAGTTCGGCTTATCTAGTCGATACGCAGTATTTT. It specifies CASSSAYLVDTQYF.

The chain employs TRBV10-3 and TRBJ2-1; 10 nucleotides agree with TRBD2. V gave up 4 bases and J gave up 6 bases; unmatched junction bases: 9. The CDR3 has 16 amino acids. The V gene's germline CDR1 is ENHRY and CDR2 SYGVKD. In nucleotides, the CDR3 is TGTGCCATCAGTGTCATTCTAGCGGGAGAGGGCAATGAGCAGTTCTTC. Translating gives CAISVILAGEGNEQFF.

The chain recombines TRBV11-2 with TRBJ2-3; D gene ambiguous. This CDR3 spans 15 amino acids. The V and J ends lost 6 bases and 9 bases respectively, with 22 bases between them. Germline assignment: CDR1 SGHAT and CDR2 FQNNGV. In nucleotides, the CDR3 is TGTGCCAGCAGGGGCATCCCCGGGCCCCCTTGGACGCAGTATTTT. Translated, it gives CASRGIPGPPWTQYF.

This clonotype was detected many times. The DNA is omitted, as the CDR3 cannot be located on it reliably, and the CDR3 follows TCRdb's listing. This sequence joins TRBV6-5 and TRBJ2-7; no DNA check was done on the table's D call, TRBD1. Germline assignment: CDR1 MNHEY and CDR2 SVGAGI. The CDR3 sequence runs 13 residues, both termini included. Here the CDR3 reads CASSYVGRGIPYF.

This clonotype has only a few counts. The chain recombines TRBV4-1 with TRBJ1-4; 7 bases map to TRBD1. The CDR3 consists of 16 residues. Trimming at V came to 0 bases and at J to 7 bases, leaving 8 bases not matched to a gene. Germline V gene data show CDR1 as MGHRA and CDR2 as YSYEKL. The CDR3 is CASSQEVVGGVEKLFF. The CDR3 DNA reads as TGCGCCAGCAGCCAAGAAGTGGTAGGGGGCGTTGAAAAACTGTTTTTT.